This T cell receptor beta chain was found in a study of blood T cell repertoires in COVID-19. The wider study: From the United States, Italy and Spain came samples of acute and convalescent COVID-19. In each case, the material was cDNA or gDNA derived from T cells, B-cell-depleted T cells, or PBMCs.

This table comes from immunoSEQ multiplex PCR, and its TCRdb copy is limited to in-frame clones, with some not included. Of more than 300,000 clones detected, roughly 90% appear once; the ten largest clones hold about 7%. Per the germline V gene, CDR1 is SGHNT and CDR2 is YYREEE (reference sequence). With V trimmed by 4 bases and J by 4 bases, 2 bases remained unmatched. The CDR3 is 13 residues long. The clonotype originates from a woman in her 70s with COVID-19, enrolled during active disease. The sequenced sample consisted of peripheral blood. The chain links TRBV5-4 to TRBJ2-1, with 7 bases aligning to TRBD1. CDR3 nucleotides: TGTGCCAGCAGCCCACAGGGGTACAATGAGCAGTTCTTC. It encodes CASSPQGYNEQFF. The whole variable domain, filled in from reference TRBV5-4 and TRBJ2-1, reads ETGVTQSPTHLIKTRGQQVTLRCSSQSGHNTVSWYQQALGQGPQFIFQYYREEENGRGNFPPRFSGLQFPNYSSELNVNALELDDSALYLCASSPQGYNEQFFGPGTRLTVL.